The 3 T cell receptor beta chains listed next were all sequenced from one sample in a study of T cell clonality in common variable immunodeficiency. Study-level findings and limits: In common variable immunodeficiency, TCR beta chains reportedly carried fewer deletions and N-nucleotide insertions.

Only in-frame clones appear in the TCRdb table, and some are missing; sequencing was by immunoSEQ multiplex PCR. Listed for the sample are more than 20,000 clones, none seen a single time. Antigens of these TCRs are unknown. Input material: peripheral blood mononuclear cells. The receptors originated from a human donor with common variable immunodeficiency.

To note about this clone: Since a much larger clone is just one base distant, this may be a read error. Read data end 3 residues before the CDR3 end; the end is taken from the germline J gene. The chain is built from TRBV20-1 and TRBJ2-7; 10 nucleotides line up with TRBD1. Germline-derived CDR1 and CDR2 are DFQATT and SNEGSKA (reference sequence). This CDR3 contains 15 residues. The CDR3 bases that were read are TGCGGTGCTAGAGTGGGGGGACAGGGGAGAAACGAG. Translating it yields CGARVGGQGRNE. The CDR3, in full, reads CGARVGGQGRNEQYF.

The sample holds many counts of this clone. The read comes to an end 3 residues before the CDR3 does, leaving the germline J gene to fill in the end. The gene calls are TRBV29-1 and TRBJ1-2; no firm D call. The V end lost 1 base, the J end lost 2 bases, and 14 bases lay between the germline ends. This CDR3 contains 15 residues. CDR1 SQVTM and CDR2 ANQGSEA come from the germline V gene. CDR3 amino acids: CSVEGISETNYGYTF. The part of the CDR3 DNA that was read is TGCAGCGTTGAAGGCATTTCGGAGACAAACTATGGC.

Many counts were recorded for this clone. The read ends 3 residues before the CDR3 terminus; that terminus is restored from the germline J gene. The chain uses TRBV29-1 and TRBJ2-7, with D possibly called TRBD1 or TRBD2 (5 bases each). This CDR3 comprises 13 residues. Trimming stripped 0 bases from V and 6 bases from J, with 12 bases between. CDR1 and CDR2 from the germline V gene are SQVTM and ANQGSEA. CDR3 residues: CSVEEGREFEQYF. The DNA read from the CDR3 is TGCAGCGTTGAAGAGGGCAGGGAGTTCGAG.